This T cell receptor (beta chain) was identified in a study of blood T cell repertoires in COVID-19. Background on the study: Collection of acute and convalescent COVID-19 samples took place in the United States, Italy and Spain. Sources were T cells, B-cell-depleted T cells, or PBMCs; the material itself was cDNA or gDNA.

Germline assignment: CDR1 LGHNA and CDR2 YSLEER. This CDR3 contains 14 residues. V lost 0 bases and J 1 base, leaving 6 bases between the germline ends. Measured with immunoSEQ multiplex PCR; TCRdb has only the in-frame clones, and not every one. The table includes roughly 93,000 clones, over 70% detected once. The gene calls are TRBV4-3 and TRBJ1-2, with a weak D call TRBD1 (5 bases). Specimen: peripheral blood. This TCR was recovered from a woman older than 75 with acute or convalescent COVID-19. CDR3 sequence reads: CASSQEQGNYGYTF. The CDR3 region has the DNA TGCGCCAGCAGCCAAGAGCAGGGTAACTATGGCTACACCTTC.